This T cell receptor (beta chain) was sequenced for a study of blood T cell repertoires in COVID-19. Study context: Researchers got acute and convalescent COVID-19 samples from the United States, Italy and Spain.

Germline V gene lookup returns CDR1 SGHNT and CDR2 YYREEE (reference sequence). The CDR3 contains 14 residues. V lost 6 bases and J 1 base, leaving 13 bases between the germline ends. Libraries were prepared by immunoSEQ multiplex PCR; TCRdb keeps only in-frame clonotypes and omits some of them. The sample gives around 250,000 clones, 70% to 90% of which show up once; 0.85% to 0.95% is in the top ten. Input material: PBMCs or T cells enriched from blood (not recorded which). The sequence came from a man over 45 who had been exposed to COVID-19. The V and J genes are TRBV5-4 and TRBJ1-2; D may be TRBD1 (6 bases). The CDR3 spells CASTEQQGNYGYTF. The CDR3 coding sequence is TGTGCCAGCACCGAGCAACAGGGTAACTATGGCTACACCTTC.